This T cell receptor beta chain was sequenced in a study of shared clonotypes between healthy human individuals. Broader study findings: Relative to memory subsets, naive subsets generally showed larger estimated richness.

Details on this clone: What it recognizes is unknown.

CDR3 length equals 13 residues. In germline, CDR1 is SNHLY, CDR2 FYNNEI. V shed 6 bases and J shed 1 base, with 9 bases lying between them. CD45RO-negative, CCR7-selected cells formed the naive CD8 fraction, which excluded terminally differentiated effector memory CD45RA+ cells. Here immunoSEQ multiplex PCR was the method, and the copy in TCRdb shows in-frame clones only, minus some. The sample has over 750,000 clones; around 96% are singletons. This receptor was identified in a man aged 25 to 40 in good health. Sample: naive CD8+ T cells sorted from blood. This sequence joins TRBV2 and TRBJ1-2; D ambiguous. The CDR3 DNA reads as TGTGCCAGCAGGAGGACGGATAACTATGGCTACACCTTC. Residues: CASRRTDNYGYTF.